The 25 T cell receptor beta chains below all came from one sample that was sequenced in a study of blood T cells in healthy people across ages. Next came a second PCR, run for about 6 to 12 cycles, which used a sample-barcoded 5' primer along with a J-beta primer mix. Each CDR3 protein gets one entry after TCRdb re-called the 5' RACE reads with MiXCR. The data show 700,000 or so distinct CDR3 sequences, approximately 21% seen once. Sequenced input: blood. The receptors come from a man aged 65 to 85 in good health.

V is TRBV11-2 and J is TRBJ1-2, with 7 positions matching TRBD1. Germline V gene data show CDR1 as SGHAT and CDR2 as FQNNGV. This CDR3 is 14 amino acids long. V was pared by 4 bases and J by 2 bases, with 4 bases of the junction left unmatched. The CDR3 nucleotides read TGTGCCAGCAGCTCGGTGACAGGGAACTATGGCTACACCTTC. Translating it yields CASSSVTGNYGYTF.

The chain carries TRBV15 and TRBJ2-5; D unresolved. The J call may not be correct, given that the DNA end is closer to TRBJ2-7. This CDR3 spans 16 amino acids. CDR1 and CDR2 from the germline V gene are LNHNV and YYDKDF (reference sequence). In nucleotides, the CDR3 is TGTGCCACCAGCAGGGCTTTGGGTGGTCCCACCTACGAGCAGTACTTC. Its protein is CATSRALGGPTYEQYF.

This clonotype was seen more than once but under ten times. V gene TRBV12-3 or TRBV12-4 combines with J gene TRBJ2-1, with 11 positions matching TRBD2. The CDR3 consists of 15 residues. With V trimmed by 6 bases and J by 9 bases, 10 bases remained unmatched. CDR3 sequence (DNA): TGTGCCAGCAGAATAGCGGGAGGGCCTCTTGGTGAGCAGTTCTTC. Its translation is CASRIAGGPLGEQFF.

The chain links TRBV5-5 to TRBJ2-7; either TRBD1 or TRBD2 may supply D (5 bases each). Trimming removed 7 bases from V and 2 bases from J, with 28 bases in between. Per the germline V gene, CDR1 is SGHKS and CDR2 is YYEKEE (reference sequence). The CDR3 contains 18 residues. In DNA, the CDR3 is TGTGCCAGCGTCAGCTTTACTTCTTCAGGGATTAGCGCCTACGAGCAGTACTTC. Amino acids: CASVSFTSSGISAYEQYF. The complete variable domain, with remaining parts taken from reference TRBV5-5 and TRBJ2-7, reads DAGVTQSPTHLIKTRGQQVTLRCSPISGHKSVSWYQQVLGQGPQFIFQYYEKEERGRGNFPDRFSARQFPNYSSELNVNALLLGDSALYLCASVSFTSSGISAYEQYFGPGTRLTVT.

This clonotype was picked up many times. The chain links TRBV12-3 or TRBV12-4 to TRBJ2-1; 12 positions match TRBD2. The CDR3 covers 20 residues. The V segment lost 7 bases and the J segment 0 bases; nucleotides outside the gene matches: 16. CDR3 sequence: CASTPGLAGEYHPSYNEQFF. The DNA of the CDR3 is TGTGCCAGCACGCCGGGACTAGCGGGCGAATACCATCCCTCCTACAATGAGCAGTTCTTC.

The rearrangement links TRBV7-9 to TRBJ2-3; D is uncertain. There are 13 residues in the CDR3. Per germline, CDR1 SEHNR and CDR2 FQNEAQ (reference sequence). The ends were cut back, 2 bases at V and 5 bases at J, with 8 bases in the middle. The CDR3 coding sequence is TGTGCCAGCAGCTTACCCCCCGTAGATACGCAGTATTTT. Translated, it gives CASSLPPVDTQYF.

Worth noting for this clonotype: Possible read error: a much larger clone is one base away. V and J are TRBV3-1 and TRBJ2-7; TRBD2 aligns across 10 bases. The V gene end was trimmed by 1 base and the J gene end by 4 bases; junction bases not matched to a gene: 1. Germline V gives CDR1 LGHDT, CDR2 YNNKEL (reference sequence). The CDR3 extends over 14 amino acids. The DNA of the CDR3 is TGTGCCAGCAGCCAAGGGACTAGCGGTTACGAGCAGTACGTC. Residues: CASSQGTSGYEQYV.

The chain recombines TRBV15 with TRBJ2-3, with 15 bases aligning to TRBD2. CDR1 LNHNV and CDR2 YYDKDF come from the germline V gene (reference sequence). CDR3 length equals 18 residues. Trimming took 1 base from V and 3 from J; bases not matched to a gene: 5. The CDR3 bases are TGTGCCACCAGCAGAGCATACGGGACTAGCGGGAGGACAGATACGCAGTATTTT. Translation: CATSRAYGTSGRTDTQYF.

This chain connects TRBV12-3 or TRBV12-4 to TRBJ1-6, with D perhaps TRBD1 (5 bases). The CDR3 consists of 15 residues. V gave up 5 bases and J gave up 7 bases, with 15 bases separating them. The CDR3 protein is CASSPEWGGNSPLHF. CDR3 bases: TGTGCCAGCAGTCCTGAGTGGGGCGGGAATTCACCCCTCCACTTT.

The chain couples TRBV12-3 or TRBV12-4 to TRBJ1-2; possible D gene TRBD1, 5 bases. With 2 bases removed from V and 5 bases from J, the gap between germline ends came to 12 bases. The CDR3 extends over 14 amino acids. CDR3 sequence (DNA): TGTGCCAGCAGTTTATTGGGGGTGGGGTATGGCTACACCTTC. This sequence encodes CASSLLGVGYGYTF.

The genes are TRBV5-1 and TRBJ2-3; D may match TRBD1 or TRBD2 (6 bases each). V was cut by 6 bases and J by 5 bases, with 22 bases left in between. CDR1 is SGHRS and CDR2 is YFSETQ in the germline V gene. The CDR3 has 16 residues. In DNA, the CDR3 is TGCGCCAGCAAAGGAAGATTTCCGGGGGCGGGAGATACGCAGTATTTT. Protein product: CASKGRFPGAGDTQYF.

J is TRBJ2-5 and V is TRBV20-1; no clear D gene. Trimming stripped 8 bases from V and 1 base from J, with 8 bases between. The CDR3 is 11 residues long. Germline V gene data show CDR1 as DFQATT and CDR2 as SNEGSKA (reference sequence). For the CDR3, the DNA is TGCAGTTATCGGGCCCAAGAGACCCAGTACTTC. Translated: CSYRAQETQYF.

This chain links TRBV6-5 with TRBJ2-1; TRBD1 aligns across 8 bases. The CDR3 spans 15 residues. From germline, CDR1 is MNHEY and CDR2 SVGAGI. Trimming removed 5 bases from V and 4 bases from J; junction bases left unmatched: 7. CDR3 protein: CASSRDRGQYNEQFF. CDR3 DNA: TGTGCCAGCAGTAGAGACAGGGGCCAATACAATGAGCAGTTCTTC.

This CDR3 is CASSKTDSQETQYF. CDR3 DNA: TGTGCCAGCAGCAAGACAGACTCACAAGAGACCCAGTACTTC. The chain employs TRBV7-9 and TRBJ2-5, with TRBD1 as a possible D gene (5 bases). There are 14 residues in the CDR3. V was clipped by 5 bases and J by 2 bases, with 12 bases between them. Germline V gives CDR1 SEHNR, CDR2 FQNEAQ (reference sequence).

Only a few counts were recorded for this clonotype. The rearrangement joins TRBV6-5 to TRBJ2-3; 12 positions match TRBD2. CDR1 and CDR2 from the germline V gene are MNHEY and SVGAGI. The CDR3 sequence is 17 residues long. After removal of 0 bases from V and 7 bases from J, the junction contained 8 bases not matched to a gene. The CDR3 here is CASSYSNLAGGLNTQYF. CDR3 nucleotides: TGTGCCAGCAGTTACTCGAATCTAGCGGGGGGGCTAAATACGCAGTATTTT.

The J gene is TRBJ2-5, the V gene TRBV28; 8 bases agree with TRBD2. Germline CDR1 and CDR2: MDHEN and SYDVKM. Trimming at V came to 6 bases and at J to 2 bases, leaving 5 bases not matched to a gene. The CDR3 has 14 amino acids. CDR3 sequence: CASRELAEQETQYF. CDR3 nucleotides: TGTGCCAGCAGGGAACTAGCGGAACAAGAGACCCAGTACTTC.

This clonotype came up a few times. The chain employs TRBV4-1 and TRBJ1-5, with 7 bases identical to TRBD1. The CDR3 has 18 amino acids. After removal of 3 bases from V and 4 bases from J, the junction contained 15 bases not matched to a gene. The germline V gene has CDR1 MGHRA and CDR2 YSYEKL. The CDR3 loop is CASSQRQSPGQSNQPQHF. CDR3 DNA sequence: TGCGCCAGCAGCCAGCGCCAGAGCCCGGGACAGTCAAATCAGCCCCAGCATTTT.

The genes are TRBV5-1 and TRBJ2-2; TRBD2 matches at 11 bases. Trimming at V came to 2 bases and at J to 6 bases, leaving 6 bases not matched to a gene. Germline V lookup: CDR1 SGHRS, CDR2 YFSETQ. CDR3 length: 16 residues. The CDR3 DNA sequence: TGCGCCAGCAGCTTAGCACTAGCGGGAGATGCCGGGGAGCTGTTTTTT. Translating gives CASSLALAGDAGELFF.

The chain links TRBV18 to TRBJ2-3, with D tentatively TRBD1 (6 bases). This CDR3 region has 13 residues. Germline CDR1 and CDR2: KGHSH and LQKENI. Trimming shortened V by 8 bases and J by 5 bases, and 14 bases separated the two germline ends. The DNA of the CDR3 is TGTGCCAGCACGGGACAAGGCGGAGATACGCAGTATTTT. Protein product: CASTGQGGDTQYF.

V is TRBV7-9 and J is TRBJ2-1; the D is unclear. Germline lookup yields CDR1 SEHNR and CDR2 FQNEAQ (reference sequence). Between the trimmed V and J ends, which lost 1 base and 5 bases, there was a span of 9 bases. This CDR3 region has 14 residues. The chain's CDR3 is CASSLVVLNNEQFF. CDR3 nucleotide sequence: TGTGCCAGCAGCTTAGTGGTCTTAAACAATGAGCAGTTCTTC. The whole variable domain, remainder taken from reference TRBV7-9 and TRBJ2-1, is DTGVSQNPRHKITKRGQNVTFRCDPISEHNRLYWYRQTLGQGPEFLTYFQNEAQLEKSRLLSDRFSAERPKGSFSTLEIQRTEQGDSAMYLCASSLVVLNNEQFFGPGTRLTVL.

This clonotype occurred a few times. This sequence joins TRBV12-3 or TRBV12-4 and TRBJ1-1, with 7 bases lining up with TRBD1. There are 14 residues in the CDR3. J lost 3 bases, V lost 6 bases, and 7 bases had no gene match. The CDR3 DNA sequence: TGTGCCAGCAGAACAGGGGCAGGGGACACTGAAGCTTTCTTT. Translating it yields CASRTGAGDTEAFF.

This chain uses TRBV3-1 with TRBJ1-4; tentatively, D is TRBD1 (6 bases). Trimming took off 4 bases at V and 4 bases at J, with 13 bases between the two ends. The CDR3 runs to 15 residues. Germline V gene data show CDR1 as LGHDT and CDR2 as YNNKEL (reference sequence). The CDR3 protein is CASSPVGGYNEKLFF. In DNA form, the CDR3 reads TGTGCCAGCAGCCCGGTAGGGGGTTATAATGAAAAACTGTTTTTT.

A few counts support this clonotype. The V gene is TRBV27, the J gene TRBJ1-2, with no clear D. CDR1 MNHEY and CDR2 SMNVEV come from the germline V gene (reference sequence). There are 16 residues in the CDR3. V was clipped by 7 bases and J by 6 bases, with 24 bases between them. The CDR3 here is CASKRSSPLGRDGYTF. CDR3 sequence (DNA): TGTGCCAGCAAGCGGAGTTCTCCCTTAGGGAGGGATGGCTACACCTTC.

The chain couples TRBV7-2 to TRBJ2-3; 11 positions match TRBD2. CDR3 length: 16 residues. V dropped 5 bases and J dropped 2; count of bases not matched to a gene: 6. Germline-derived CDR1 and CDR2 are SGHTA and FQGNSA. For the CDR3, the DNA is TGTGCCAGCAGCCTCGGGACTAGCGGCCACACAGATACGCAGTATTTT. Translated, it gives CASSLGTSGHTDTQYF.

This clonotype turned up a few times. The genes are TRBV12-5 and TRBJ2-5; D is unclear. The CDR3 consists of 12 residues. V lost 6 bases to trimming and J lost 5 bases, with 10 bases between them. Germline V gene sequence: CDR1 LGHNT, CDR2 FRNRAP. DNA of the CDR3: TGTGCTAGTGGCAAATCCCGGGAGACCCAGTACTTC. Translated, it gives CASGKSRETQYF. The full variable domain, completed using reference TRBV12-5 and TRBJ2-5, is DARVTQTPRHKVTEMGQEVTMRCQPILGHNTVFWYRQTMMQGLELLAYFRNRAPLDDSGMPKDRFSAEMPDATLATLKIQPSEPRDSAVYFCASGKSRETQYFGPGTRLLVL.